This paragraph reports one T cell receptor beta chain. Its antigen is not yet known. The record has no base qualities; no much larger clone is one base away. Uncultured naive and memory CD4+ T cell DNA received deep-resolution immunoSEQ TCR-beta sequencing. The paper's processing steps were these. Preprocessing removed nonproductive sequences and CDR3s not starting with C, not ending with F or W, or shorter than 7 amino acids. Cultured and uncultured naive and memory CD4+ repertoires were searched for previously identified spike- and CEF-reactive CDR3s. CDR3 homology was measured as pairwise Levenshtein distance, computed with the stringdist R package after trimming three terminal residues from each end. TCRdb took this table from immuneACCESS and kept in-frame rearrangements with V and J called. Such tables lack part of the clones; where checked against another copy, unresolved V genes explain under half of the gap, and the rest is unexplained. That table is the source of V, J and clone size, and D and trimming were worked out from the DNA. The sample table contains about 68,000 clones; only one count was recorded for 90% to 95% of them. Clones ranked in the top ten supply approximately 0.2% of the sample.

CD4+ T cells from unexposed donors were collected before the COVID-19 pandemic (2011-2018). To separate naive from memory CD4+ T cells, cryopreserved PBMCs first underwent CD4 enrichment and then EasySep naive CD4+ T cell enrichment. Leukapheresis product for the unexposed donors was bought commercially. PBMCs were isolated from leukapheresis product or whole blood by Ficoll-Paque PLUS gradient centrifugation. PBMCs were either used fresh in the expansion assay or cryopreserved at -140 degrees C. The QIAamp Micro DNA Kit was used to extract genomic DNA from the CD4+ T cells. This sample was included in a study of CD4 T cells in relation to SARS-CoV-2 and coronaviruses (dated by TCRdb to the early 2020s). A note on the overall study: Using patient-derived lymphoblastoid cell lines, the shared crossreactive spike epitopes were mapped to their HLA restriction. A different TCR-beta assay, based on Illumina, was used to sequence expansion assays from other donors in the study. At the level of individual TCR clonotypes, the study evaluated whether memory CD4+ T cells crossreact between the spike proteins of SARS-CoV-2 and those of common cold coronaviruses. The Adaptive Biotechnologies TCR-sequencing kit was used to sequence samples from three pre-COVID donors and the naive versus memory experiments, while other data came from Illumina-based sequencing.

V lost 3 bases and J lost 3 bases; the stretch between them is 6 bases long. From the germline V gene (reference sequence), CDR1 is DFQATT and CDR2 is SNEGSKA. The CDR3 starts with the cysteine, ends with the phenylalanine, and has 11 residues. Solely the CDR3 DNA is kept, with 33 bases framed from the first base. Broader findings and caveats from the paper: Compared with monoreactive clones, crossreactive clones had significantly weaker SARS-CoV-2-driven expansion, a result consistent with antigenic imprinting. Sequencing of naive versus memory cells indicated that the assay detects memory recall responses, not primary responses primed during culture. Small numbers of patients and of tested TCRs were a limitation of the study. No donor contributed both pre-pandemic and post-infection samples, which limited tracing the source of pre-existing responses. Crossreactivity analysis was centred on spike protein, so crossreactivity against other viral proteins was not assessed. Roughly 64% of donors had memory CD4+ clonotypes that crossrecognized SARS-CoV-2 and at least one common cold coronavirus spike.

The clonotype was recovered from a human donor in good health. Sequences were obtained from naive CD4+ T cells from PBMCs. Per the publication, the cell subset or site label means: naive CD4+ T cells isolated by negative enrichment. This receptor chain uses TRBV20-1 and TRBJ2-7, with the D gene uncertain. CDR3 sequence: CSASLDYEQYF. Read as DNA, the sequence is TGCAGTGCTAGTCTAGACTACGAGCAGTACTTC.